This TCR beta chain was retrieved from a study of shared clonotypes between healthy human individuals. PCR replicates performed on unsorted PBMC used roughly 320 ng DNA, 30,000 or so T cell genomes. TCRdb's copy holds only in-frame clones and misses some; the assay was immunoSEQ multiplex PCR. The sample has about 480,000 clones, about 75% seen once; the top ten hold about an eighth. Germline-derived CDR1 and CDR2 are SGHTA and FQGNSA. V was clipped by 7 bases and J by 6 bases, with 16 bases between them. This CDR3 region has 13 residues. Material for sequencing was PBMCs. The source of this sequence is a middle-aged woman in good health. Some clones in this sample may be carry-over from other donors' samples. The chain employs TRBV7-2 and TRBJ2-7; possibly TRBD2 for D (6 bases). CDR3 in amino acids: CASNSGQGGEQYF. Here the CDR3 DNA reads TGTGCCAGCAACTCGGGGCAGGGAGGCGAGCAGTACTTC.